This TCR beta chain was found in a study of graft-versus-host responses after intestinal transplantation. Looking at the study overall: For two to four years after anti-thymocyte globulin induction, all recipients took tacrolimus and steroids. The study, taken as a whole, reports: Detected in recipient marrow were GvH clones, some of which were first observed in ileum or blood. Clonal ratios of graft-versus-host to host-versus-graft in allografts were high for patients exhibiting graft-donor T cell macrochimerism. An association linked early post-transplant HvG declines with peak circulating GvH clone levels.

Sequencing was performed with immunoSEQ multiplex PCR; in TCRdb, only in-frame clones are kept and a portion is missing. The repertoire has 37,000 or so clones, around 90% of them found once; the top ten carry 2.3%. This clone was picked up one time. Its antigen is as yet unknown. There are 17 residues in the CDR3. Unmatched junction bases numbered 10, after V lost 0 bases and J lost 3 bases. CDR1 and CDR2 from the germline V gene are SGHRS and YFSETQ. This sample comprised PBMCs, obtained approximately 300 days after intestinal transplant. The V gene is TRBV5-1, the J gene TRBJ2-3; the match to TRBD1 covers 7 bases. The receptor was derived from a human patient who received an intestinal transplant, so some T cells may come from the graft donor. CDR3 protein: CASSLVNGLRGTDTQYF. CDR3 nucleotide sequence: TGCGCCAGCAGCTTGGTCAACGGACTCAGGGGGACAGATACGCAGTATTTT.